This TCR beta chain was retrieved from a study of T cells after yellow fever vaccination. Study background: Low-cell-number fractions underwent preparation using SMART-Seq v4 Ultra Low Input.

CDR3 size: 16 residues. With 5 bases removed from V and 3 bases from J, the gap between germline ends came to 19 bases. TCRdb reanalysed the 5' RACE reads using MiXCR and keeps one entry per CDR3 protein. The profile covers 250,000 to 350,000 distinct CDR3 sequences, with less than 9.5% appearing a single time and around 3.5% taken by the ten largest. The V gene is TRBV12-3 or TRBV12-4, the J gene TRBJ1-2; D might be TRBD1 (5 bases). This sample comprised CD4+ T cells sorted from PBMCs, obtained 5 days after the yellow fever booster vaccination. The receptor's source is a man between 18 and 35 years old who received the YFV17D yellow fever vaccine. CDR3 loop: CASSPPRAPRDYGYTF. CDR3 bases: TGTGCCAGCAGTCCCCCGAGGGCCCCCAGGGACTATGGCTACACCTTC.